Below, 30 T cell receptor beta chains from the same sample are listed, as sequenced in a study of spatial heterogeneity in lung cancer. Study results and limitations: Higher tumor mutation counts went along with higher counts of expanded intratumoral alpha and beta TCRs.

The time point was: sample taken at primary tumor resection. Their antigens remain unidentified. From the 5' RACE reads, TCRdb called clonotypes with MiXCR, one entry per CDR3 protein. This sample yields about 18,000 distinct CDR3 sequences, of which approximately 9.6% are seen a single time; less than 25% belongs to the top ten. The material sequenced was lung tumor tissue, taken at surgery. The receptor source for this set is a female donor with early-stage non-small cell lung cancer.

This clonotype was observed at least ten times. This beta chain represents an off-target read in a library built for alpha chains; its size is of limited meaning. The gene calls are TRBV25-1 and TRBJ2-5; 10 nucleotides align to TRBD1. The germline V gene has CDR1 MGHDK and CDR2 SYGVNS. The V segment lost 8 bases and the J segment 5 bases; nucleotides outside the gene matches: 5. The CDR3 is 13 amino acids. CDR3 nucleotides: TGTGCCAGCTCGGGACAGGGGATGGAGACCCAGTACTTC. Translation: CASSGQGMETQYF.

This clonotype was seen a handful of times. For a library built for alpha chains, this beta chain is a stray read; little rests on its size. The chain has TRBV18 and TRBJ1-3, with unresolved D. V lost 5 bases and J 0 bases, leaving 11 bases between the germline ends. Germline V CDR1 and CDR2: KGHSH, LQKENI. The CDR3 extends over 15 amino acids. CDR3: CASSSSHYSGNTIYF. In DNA, the CDR3 is TGTGCCAGCTCATCGAGTCACTACTCTGGAAACACCATATATTTT.

In regard to this clonotype: This beta chain is an off-target read within a library intended for alpha chains, so its frequency means little. The chain recombines TRBV20-1 with TRBJ1-3; possible D gene TRBD1, 6 bases. CDR1 DFQATT and CDR2 SNEGSKA come from the germline V gene (reference sequence). This CDR3 has 14 amino acids. Trimming took off 5 bases at V and 0 bases at J, with 11 bases between the two ends. CDR3: CSASRGPSGNTIYF. CDR3 bases: TGCAGTGCTTCTCGGGGGCCCTCTGGAAACACCATATATTTT.

This clonotype was seen only a few times. As an off-target read in a library built for alpha chains, this beta chain has a frequency of little significance. The rearrangement uses TRBV7-2 and TRBJ1-1; D ambiguous. The germline CDR1 and CDR2 sequences are SGHTA and FQGNSA. V was cut by 2 bases and J by 6 bases, with 13 bases left in between. CDR3 length: 14 amino acids. The CDR3 protein is CASSLPLAFAEAFF. CDR3 bases: TGTGCCAGCAGCTTACCGTTAGCATTCGCTGAAGCTTTCTTT.

In regard to this clonotype: This beta chain came through as a stray read in a library set up for alpha chains, and its size says little. The genes are TRBV4-3 and TRBJ1-5; unclear D gene. This CDR3 comprises 14 residues. Trimming pared 2 bases from V and 4 bases from J, leaving 9 bases between. Per the germline V gene, CDR1 is LGHNA and CDR2 is YSLEER. CDR3 residues: CASSQRVQNQPQHF. The CDR3 DNA follows: TGCGCCAGCAGCCAAAGGGTCCAGAATCAGCCCCAGCATTTT.

This clonotype was detected ten times or more. Because this beta chain is a stray read in a library intended to capture alpha chains, its abundance should not be given much weight. The genes are TRBV9 and TRBJ1-5; D uncertain. The CDR3 is 14 residues long. Germline loops: CDR1 SGDLS, CDR2 YYNGEE. Trimming took 0 bases from V and 11 from J, leaving 15 bases between them. The CDR3 loop is CASSVGESGWSQHF. Here the CDR3 DNA reads TGTGCCAGCAGCGTAGGAGAATCGGGCTGGTCCCAGCATTTT.

This clonotype was observed a handful of times. For a library built for alpha chains, this beta chain is a stray read; little rests on its size. V gene TRBV28 combines with J gene TRBJ1-2, with a weak D call TRBD1 (5 bases). This CDR3 has 17 amino acids. V was cut by 6 bases and J by 6 bases, with 26 bases left in between. CDR1 MDHEN and CDR2 SYDVKM come from the germline V gene. CDR3 region: CASSFLLAGRLSHGYTF. The DNA of the CDR3 is TGTGCCAGCAGCTTTCTACTGGCAGGGCGGCTCTCCCATGGCTACACCTTC.

This clonotype is categorized as medium-sized. This beta chain came through as a stray read in a library set up for alpha chains, and its size says little. The chain joins TRBV20-1 to TRBJ2-1; TRBD1 matches 7 bases. Trimming at V came to 6 bases and at J to 1 base, leaving 6 bases not matched to a gene. This CDR3 has 14 residues. Germline V gene sequence: CDR1 DFQATT, CDR2 SNEGSKA (reference sequence). CDR3 coding DNA: TGCAGTGCGTGGACAGGTGGTTCCTACAATGAGCAGTTCTTC. This encodes CSAWTGGSYNEQFF.

This clonotype was seen a few times. The size of this beta chain means little, since it is a stray read in a library made for alpha chains. J is TRBJ2-2 and V is TRBV9; tentative D call: TRBD2 (6 bases). The CDR3 runs 13 residues. The germline V and J ends were trimmed by 7 bases and 5 bases, with 12 bases remaining between them. Germline values: CDR1 SGDLS, CDR2 YYNGEE. The DNA of the CDR3 is TGTGCCAGCGCCTTTCGGGAGACCGGGGAGCTGTTTTTT. This gives the protein CASAFRETGELFF. The full variable domain, completed using reference TRBV9 and TRBJ2-2, is DSGVTQTPKHLITATGQRVTLRCSPRSGDLSVYWYQQSLDQGLQFLIQYYNGEERAKGNILERFSAQQFPDLHSELNLSSLELGDSALYFCASAFRETGELFFGEGSRLTVL.

This clonotype was observed a handful of times. This beta chain came through as a stray read in a library set up for alpha chains, and its size says little. The rearrangement uses TRBV28 and TRBJ2-7, with D hard to call. From germline, CDR1 is MDHEN and CDR2 SYDVKM. V was cut by 5 bases and J by 0 bases, with 11 bases left in between. This CDR3 comprises 14 residues. The CDR3 DNA is TGTGCCAGCAGTCCCCCAGGAAGCTCCTACGAGCAGTACTTC. As protein: CASSPPGSSYEQYF. The variable domain in full, with the rest retrieved from reference TRBV28 and TRBJ2-7, is DVKVTQSSRYLVKRTGEKVFLECVQDMDHENMFWYRQDPGLGLRLIYFSYDVKMKEKGDIPEGYSVSREKKERFSLILESASTNQTSMYLCASSPPGSSYEQYFGPGTRLTVT.

There are many counts of this clonotype. This beta chain came through as a stray read in a library set up for alpha chains, and its size says little. This chain uses TRBV5-1 with TRBJ2-7; maybe TRBD1 (5 bases). Trimming removed 4 bases from V and 0 bases from J, with 20 bases in between. Germline assignment: CDR1 SGHRS and CDR2 YFSETQ. The CDR3 length is 17 residues. The CDR3 nucleotides are TGCGCCAGCAGCGGAACAAGTTCGACAGTAAGCTCCTACGAGCAGTACTTC. It translates to CASSGTSSTVSSYEQYF. Full variable domain (outside the CDR3, taken from reference TRBV5-1 and TRBJ2-7): KAGVTQTPRYLIKTRGQQVTLSCSPISGHRSVSWYQQTPGQGLQFLFEYFSETQRNKGNFPGRFSGRQFSNSRSEMNVSTLELGDSALYLCASSGTSSTVSSYEQYFGPGTRLTVT.

This clonotype was detected ten times or more. Since it is a stray read in a library aimed at alpha chains, this beta chain has a size that is not meaningful. The chain uses TRBV7-9 and TRBJ2-3; perhaps TRBD1 as D (6 bases). Germline CDR1 reads SEHNR; CDR2 reads FQNEAQ (reference sequence). Trimming pared 2 bases from V and 2 bases from J, leaving 14 bases between. The CDR3 has 16 residues. This CDR3 is CASSLLGRGYTDTQYF. In DNA form, the CDR3 reads TGTGCCAGCAGCTTATTGGGCAGGGGATACACAGATACGCAGTATTTT.

This clonotype was seen only a few times. Being one base from a much bigger clone, this may be a read error. This beta chain appears as a stray read in a library generated for alpha chains; its size is not informative. The rearrangement joins TRBV7-2 to TRBJ1-5; possible D gene TRBD1, 6 bases. This CDR3 comprises 16 residues. CDR1 is SGHTA, CDR2 FQGNSA, per germline. CDR3 DNA sequence: TGTGCCAGCAGCTTAGCTCTCCGGACAGATAATCAGCACCAGCATTTT. Its translation: CASSLALRTDNQHQHF.

With respect to this clonotype: The library was prepared for alpha chains; this beta chain is a stray read, so its frequency means little. The genes are TRBV20-1 and TRBJ2-5, with 8 bases lining up with TRBD2. Germline CDR1 reads DFQATT; CDR2 reads SNEGSKA (reference sequence). The junction had 10 bases not matched to a gene; V was cut back by 5 bases and J by 5 bases. The CDR3 is 14 amino acids. Written as DNA, the CDR3 is TGCAGTGCTTTCGGCAGGGCGGGGGGTGAGACCCAGTACTTC. The encoded protein is CSAFGRAGGETQYF.

Many counts were recorded for this clonotype. This beta chain came through as a stray read in a library set up for alpha chains, and its size says little. The rearrangement joins TRBV20-1 to TRBJ2-7; 8 bases map to TRBD1. The CDR3 runs 14 residues. Germline assignment: CDR1 DFQATT and CDR2 SNEGSKA (reference sequence). Losses at the gene ends were 5 bases for V and 0 bases for J; bases not matched to a gene: 6. Here the CDR3 reads CSAYDRGSSYEQYF. The CDR3 nucleotides are TGCAGTGCTTATGACAGGGGAAGCTCCTACGAGCAGTACTTC.

On this clonotype itself: This beta chain slipped into a library made for alpha chains as a stray read, so its size is not meaningful. The chain uses TRBV7-9 and TRBJ2-3, with 8 bases identical to TRBD1. The germline CDR1 and CDR2 sequences are SEHNR and FQNEAQ (reference sequence). The ends lost 3 bases at V and 6 bases at J; junction bases unmatched: 2. The CDR3 covers 13 residues. The CDR3 DNA sequence: TGTGCCAGCAGCTTCCAGGGGGCGGATACGCAGTATTTT. This encodes CASSFQGADTQYF.

This clonotype showed up just a few times. Relative to the germline gene, one junction end is altered; a read error may explain this. This beta chain appears as a stray read in a library generated for alpha chains; its size is not informative. The chain has TRBV2 and TRBJ2-5; 7 nucleotides line up with TRBD2. From germline, CDR1 is SNHLY and CDR2 FYNNEI. This CDR3 has 13 amino acids. In nucleotides, the CDR3 is TGTGCCAGCAGTCAAGCGGGGCCAGAGACCCAGTACTTC. Translation: CASSQAGPETQYF.

Regarding this clonotype: Found in a library prepared for alpha chains, this beta chain is an off-target read, and its abundance has little meaning. V is TRBV12-3 or TRBV12-4 and J is TRBJ2-3; D ambiguous. The V end was cut by 2 bases, the J end by 7 bases, with 10 bases between. The CDR3 totals 13 residues. This CDR3 is CASSLSSDYTQYF. Written as DNA, the CDR3 is TGTGCCAGCAGTTTAAGTTCCGATTATACGCAGTATTTT.

A remark on this clonotype: This beta chain appears as a stray read in a library generated for alpha chains; its size is not informative. This chain connects TRBV5-1 to TRBJ2-6, with D possibly TRBD1 on 6 matching bases. Germline V gives CDR1 SGHRS, CDR2 YFSETQ. V dropped 6 bases and J dropped 2 bases, with 24 bases sitting between them. The CDR3 covers 19 residues. The CDR3 region is CASTLDSQGPLAGANVLTF. In DNA, the CDR3 is TGCGCCAGCACCCTGGACTCCCAGGGGCCCCTCGCTGGGGCCAACGTCCTGACTTTC.

About this clonotype itself: This beta chain came through as a stray read in a library set up for alpha chains, and its size says little. V is TRBV28 and J is TRBJ2-3; no clear D gene. V was trimmed by 2 bases and J by 0 bases, leaving 18 bases between them. The CDR3 loop spans 18 amino acids. In germline, CDR1 is MDHEN, CDR2 SYDVKM. As DNA, the CDR3 is TGTGCCAGCAGTTTAAGGCTTGACTCCGGAGTGAGCACAGATACGCAGTATTTT. Translation: CASSLRLDSGVSTDTQYF.

In its sample, this clonotype was seen a few times. Because this beta chain is a stray read in a library intended to capture alpha chains, its abundance should not be given much weight. The V gene is TRBV12-3 or TRBV12-4, the J gene TRBJ2-7, with D unresolved. The V gene lost 4 bases and the J gene lost 2 bases, with 12 bases spanning the gap. The CDR3 runs to 14 residues. CDR3 DNA sequence: TGTGCCAGCAGTTCGGCGACTCATCCCTACGAGCAGTACTTC. It specifies CASSSATHPYEQYF.

This clonotype came up a few times. Found in a library prepared for alpha chains, this beta chain is an off-target read, and its abundance has little meaning. The CDR3 here is CSARNSRAGSSYNSPLHF. CDR3 coding DNA: TGCAGTGCTAGAAACTCCCGGGCGGGAAGCTCCTATAATTCACCCCTCCACTTT. This rearrangement joins TRBV20-1 to TRBJ1-6; D is ambiguous. The CDR3 contains 18 residues. With 2 bases removed from V and 0 bases from J, the gap between germline ends came to 17 bases. Germline V gene data show CDR1 as DFQATT and CDR2 as SNEGSKA (reference sequence).

Remarks on this clonotype: This beta chain is a stray read from a library made for alpha chains; its abundance is not meaningful. The chain carries TRBV4-2 and TRBJ1-2; possibly TRBD1 for D (6 bases). V lost 0 bases, J lost 6 bases, and 11 bases lay in between. CDR1 is LGHNA and CDR2 is YNFKEQ in the germline V gene. The CDR3 loop spans 14 amino acids. The chain's CDR3 is CASSQDRTANGYTF. Here the CDR3 DNA reads TGTGCCAGCAGCCAAGACCGGACAGCTAATGGCTACACCTTC.

This clonotype was seen ten or more times. Because this beta chain is a stray read in a library intended to capture alpha chains, its abundance should not be given much weight. The rearrangement uses TRBV2 and TRBJ2-5, with TRBD1 matching 9 bases. J lost 3 bases, V lost 8 bases, and 4 bases had no gene match. This CDR3 contains 13 residues. Germline V CDR1 and CDR2: SNHLY, FYNNEI. This chain's CDR3 is CASLGQGEETQYF. The DNA for the CDR3 is TGTGCCAGCCTGGGACAGGGCGAAGAGACCCAGTACTTC.

This clonotype has ten or more counts. Being off target in a library aimed at alpha chains, this beta chain has a size of little meaning. The chain employs TRBV7-9 and TRBJ2-2; 15 bases are a match to TRBD2. V lost 6 bases to trimming and J lost 6 bases; unmatched junction nucleotides: 8. CDR3 length: 17 amino acids. Germline loops: CDR1 SEHNR, CDR2 FQNEAQ (reference sequence). Written as DNA, the CDR3 is TGTGCCAGCAGACCTATGGGACTAGCGGGGGGCCCCGGGGAGCTGTTTTTT. This encodes CASRPMGLAGGPGELFF.

Many counts were recorded for this clonotype. Being off target in a library aimed at alpha chains, this beta chain has a size of little meaning. The chain links TRBV2 to TRBJ2-7; perhaps TRBD1 as D (6 bases). CDR1 and CDR2 (germline): SNHLY, FYNNEI. CDR3 length equals 13 residues. V lost 4 bases, J lost 5 bases, and 12 bases lay in between. The CDR3 nucleotides are TGTGCCAGCAGTGCACTCAGGGGCCACGAGCAGTACTTC. Residues: CASSALRGHEQYF.

This clonotype was observed many times. This beta chain is off target for a library built for alpha chains, so its abundance means little. The chain combines TRBV9 with TRBJ1-6, with D perhaps TRBD1 (5 bases). Germline loops: CDR1 SGDLS, CDR2 YYNGEE. Trimming cost V 4 bases and J 9 bases, with 23 bases left between them. CDR3 length equals 17 residues. CDR3 nucleotide sequence: TGTGCCAGCAGCCCGCCTACAGGTACCCTTGGGGGTTCACCCCTCCACTTT. Protein product: CASSPPTGTLGGSPLHF.

A remark on this clonotype: This beta chain is an off-target read within a library intended for alpha chains, so its frequency means little. The chain is built from TRBV6-5 and TRBJ1-5; D is uncertain. The germline gives CDR1 MNHEY, CDR2 SVGAGI. This CDR3 has 13 amino acids. V shed 3 bases and J shed 8 bases, with 11 bases lying between them. The CDR3 protein is CASSYDSGKPQHF. In DNA form, the CDR3 reads TGTGCCAGCAGTTATGACTCCGGGAAGCCCCAGCATTTT.

A note on this clonotype: A library prepared for alpha chains yielded this beta chain as an off-target read; its size is of little meaning. This chain joins TRBV7-3 and TRBJ2-7; no reliable D call. Trimming left V 1 base short and J 3 bases short, with 13 bases between. The germline gives CDR1 SGHTA, CDR2 FQGTGA. There are 15 residues in the CDR3. The CDR3: CASSLMAGLNYEQYF. In DNA, the CDR3 is TGTGCCAGCAGCTTAATGGCTGGCCTCAACTACGAGCAGTACTTC. The full variable domain, with the rest looked up from reference TRBV7-3 and TRBJ2-7, is GAGVSQTPSNKVTEKGKYVELRCDPISGHTALYWYRQSLGQGPEFLIYFQGTGAADDSGLPNDRFFAVRPEGSVSTLKIQRTERGDSAVYLCASSLMAGLNYEQYFGPGTRLTVT.

This clonotype was detected only a few times. This beta chain was picked up by a library intended for alpha chains and is off target, so its count carries little meaning. This chain uses TRBV20-1 with TRBJ2-7; 8 bases agree with TRBD1. Germline CDR1 DFQATT, CDR2 SNEGSKA (reference sequence). This CDR3 comprises 13 residues. Germline trimming cut 3 bases from V and 3 bases from J; bases unmatched to any gene: 4. The CDR3 DNA follows: TGCAGTGCTAGCACGACAGGGGTCTACGAGCAGTACTTC. The encoded protein is CSASTTGVYEQYF.